The TCR beta chain under discussion was sequenced for a study of T cells in localized non-small cell lung cancer. Study-level findings and limits: Appearance in adjacent lung was seen for a median approximately 59 of the top 100 tumor clones.

In regard to this clone: Its specificity is unknown.

The repertoire was sequenced with immunoSEQ multiplex PCR; TCRdb's copy has only in-frame clones and lacks some. The sample carries around 25,000 clones, 86% recorded once. Germline-derived CDR1 and CDR2 are LNHDA and SQIVND (reference sequence). Unmatched junction bases numbered 6, after V lost 8 bases and J lost 1 base. CDR3 length equals 15 residues. The receptor comes from a male donor older than 55 with stage II squamous cell lung carcinoma. J is TRBJ2-2 and V is TRBV19, with 8 bases matching TRBD2. The material was peripheral blood, obtained before any cancer treatment. The CDR3: CASQGLAGNTGELFF. DNA for the CDR3: TGTGCCAGTCAAGGGCTAGCGGGGAACACCGGGGAGCTGTTTTTT. Full variable domain (remainder filled in from reference TRBV19 and TRBJ2-2): DGGITQSPKYLFRKEGQNVTLSCEQNLNHDAMYWYRQDPGQGLRLIYYSQIVNDFQKGDIAEGYSVSREKKESFPLTVTSAQKNPTAFYLCASQGLAGNTGELFFGEGSRLTVL.